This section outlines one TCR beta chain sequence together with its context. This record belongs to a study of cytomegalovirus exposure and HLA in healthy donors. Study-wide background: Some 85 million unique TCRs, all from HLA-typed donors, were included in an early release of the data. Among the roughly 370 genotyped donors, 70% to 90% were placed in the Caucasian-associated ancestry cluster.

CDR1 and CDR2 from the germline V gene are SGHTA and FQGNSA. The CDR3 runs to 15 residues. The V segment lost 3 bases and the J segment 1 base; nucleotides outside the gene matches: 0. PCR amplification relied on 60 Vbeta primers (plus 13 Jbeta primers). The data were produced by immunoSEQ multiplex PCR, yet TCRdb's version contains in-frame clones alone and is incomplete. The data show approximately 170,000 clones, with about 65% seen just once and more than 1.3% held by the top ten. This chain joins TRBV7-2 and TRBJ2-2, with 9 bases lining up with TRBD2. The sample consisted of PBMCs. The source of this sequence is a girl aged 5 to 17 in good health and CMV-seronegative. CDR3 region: CASSFSGGNTGELFF. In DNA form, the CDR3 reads TGTGCCAGCAGCTTTAGCGGGGGGAACACCGGGGAGCTGTTTTTT.